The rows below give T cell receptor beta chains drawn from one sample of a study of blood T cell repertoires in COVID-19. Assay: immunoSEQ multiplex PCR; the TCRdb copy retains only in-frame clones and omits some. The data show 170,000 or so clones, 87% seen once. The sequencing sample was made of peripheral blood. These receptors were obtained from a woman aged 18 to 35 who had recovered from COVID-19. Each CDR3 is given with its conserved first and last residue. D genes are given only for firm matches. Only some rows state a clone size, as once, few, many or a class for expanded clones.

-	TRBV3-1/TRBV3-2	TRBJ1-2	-	CASSPLILTRQWSDYGYTF	TGTGCCAGCAGCCCTCTAATACTAACAAGACAGTGGAGTGACTATGGCTACACCTTC
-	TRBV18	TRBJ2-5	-	CASSSRLGDQETQYF	TGTGCCAGCTCATCCCGGCTGGGCGATCAAGAGACCCAGTACTTC
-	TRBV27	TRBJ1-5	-	CASSRGGASNQPQHF	TGTGCCAGCAGTCGTGGGGGGGCGAGCAATCAGCCCCAGCATTTT
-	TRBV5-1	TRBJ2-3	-	CASSAEVLATQYF	TGCGCCAGCAGCGCCGAGGTTTTAGCTACGCAGTATTTT
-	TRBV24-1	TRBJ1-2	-	CATSITGDYGYTF	TGTGCCACCAGTATTACGGGGGACTATGGCTACACCTTC
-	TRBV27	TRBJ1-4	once	CASTPSLGLDEKLFF	TGTGCCAGCACCCCCAGCTTGGGCTTGGATGAAAAACTGTTTTTT
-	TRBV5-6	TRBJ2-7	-	CASSPGIRDYEQYF	TGTGCCAGCAGCCCCGGCATCAGGGACTACGAGCAGTACTTC
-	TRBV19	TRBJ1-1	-	CASSMEKGGGTEAFF	TGTGCCAGTAGTATGGAAAAGGGAGGGGGCACTGAAGCTTTCTTT
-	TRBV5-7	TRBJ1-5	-	CASSLEPGLIADQPQHF	TGTGCCAGCAGCTTGGAGCCGGGACTTATTGCCGATCAGCCCCAGCATTTT
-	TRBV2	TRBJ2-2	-	CASGASMTHITGELFF	TGTGCCAGCGGGGCGAGCATGACCCACATTACTGGGGAGCTGTTTTTT
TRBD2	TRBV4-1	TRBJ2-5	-	CASSQEVLAGGGETQYF	TGCGCCAGCAGCCAAGAAGTCCTAGCGGGGGGAGGGGAGACCCAGTACTTC
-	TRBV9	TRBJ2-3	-	CASSALPGLGTDTQYF	TGTGCCAGCAGCGCCCTCCCGGGGTTAGGCACAGATACGCAGTATTTT
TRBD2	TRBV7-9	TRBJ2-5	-	CASRFPGGGEETQYF	TGTGCCAGCAGGTTCCCCGGGGGGGGTGAGGAGACCCAGTACTTC
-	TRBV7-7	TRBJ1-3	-	CASSLDRGNTIYF	TGTGCTAGCAGCTTAGATCGTGGAAACACCATATATTTT
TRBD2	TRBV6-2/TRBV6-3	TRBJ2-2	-	CASSPTSGNTGELFF	TGTGCCAGCAGTCCAACTAGCGGGAACACCGGGGAGCTGTTTTTT
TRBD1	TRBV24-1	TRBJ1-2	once	CATSDPTGGYGYTF	TGTGCCACCAGTGACCCGACAGGGGGGTATGGCTACACCTTC
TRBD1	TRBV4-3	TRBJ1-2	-	CASSQPRTGEYGYTF	TGCGCCAGCAGCCAACCCCGGACAGGGGAATATGGCTACACCTTC
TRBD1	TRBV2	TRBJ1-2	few	CASLIHGGKGASNYGYTF	TGTGCCAGCCTGATTCACGGCGGTAAGGGGGCTTCGAACTATGGCTACACCTTC
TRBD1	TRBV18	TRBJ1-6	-	CASSLIPGQGDSPLHF	TGTGCCAGCTCACTCATCCCGGGACAGGGGGATTCACCCCTCCACTTT
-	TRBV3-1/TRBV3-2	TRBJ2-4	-	CASSQVDKGGAKNIQYF	TGTGCCAGCAGCCAAGTTGATAAGGGGGGGGCCAAAAACATTCAGTACTTC
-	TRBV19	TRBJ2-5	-	CASSMLAHPQTQYF	TGTGCCAGTAGTATGCTAGCTCACCCCCAGACCCAGTACTTC
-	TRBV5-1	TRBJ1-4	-	CASRPREGNEKLFF	TGCGCCAGCAGACCCAGGGAAGGTAATGAAAAACTGTTTTTT
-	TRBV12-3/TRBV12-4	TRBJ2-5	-	CASSFPGEETQYF	TGTGCCAGCAGTTTTCCTGGGGAGGAGACCCAGTACTTC
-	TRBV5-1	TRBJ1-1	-	CASSLAAGHGEAFF	TGCGCCAGCAGCTTGGCCGCAGGGCATGGCGAAGCTTTCTTT
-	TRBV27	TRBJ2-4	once	CASSLSGGANIQYF	TGTGCCAGCAGTTTATCTGGGGGGGCTAACATTCAGTACTTC
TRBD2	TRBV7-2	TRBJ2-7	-	CASSPGGIEQYF	TGTGCCAGCAGCCCGGGGGGAATCGAGCAGTACTTC
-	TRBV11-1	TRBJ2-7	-	CASSLLPGVRQYF	TGTGCCAGCAGCTTACTGCCTGGAGTGAGGCAGTACTTC
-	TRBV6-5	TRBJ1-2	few	CASSYVPQGGYTF	TGTGCCAGCAGTTACGTGCCGCAGGGTGGCTACACCTTC
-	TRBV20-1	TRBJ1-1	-	CSARSDTEAFF	TGCAGTGCTAGATCTGACACTGAAGCTTTCTTT